The TCR beta chain described here comes from a study of blood T cell repertoires in COVID-19. Study at large: Italy, Spain and the United States were the sources of the convalescent and acute COVID-19 samples. Sources were T cells, B-cell-depleted T cells, or PBMCs; the material itself was cDNA or gDNA.

The CDR3 consists of 15 residues. Germline lookup yields CDR1 SEHNR and CDR2 FQNEAQ (reference sequence). V shed 4 bases, J shed 0 bases, and the junction held 4 bases outside the gene matches. Authors' data handling: By means of reference gene primer amplification, nucleated cell counts were estimated. The method was immunoSEQ multiplex PCR; TCRdb's version includes in-frame clones alone and lacks a portion of them. For V, J and clone size, that table is used; D and trimming come from the DNA. The table lists hundreds of thousands of clones, 90% to 95% of them singletons, with around 3.5% in the top ten.

This TCR derives from a woman under 30 who had recovered from COVID-19. Sample: peripheral blood. The chain uses TRBV7-9 and TRBJ2-3; TRBD2 aligns across 7 bases. This chain's CDR3 is CASSSLADSTDTQYF. The DNA for the CDR3 is TGTGCCAGCAGCTCTCTAGCGGATAGCACAGATACGCAGTATTTT.